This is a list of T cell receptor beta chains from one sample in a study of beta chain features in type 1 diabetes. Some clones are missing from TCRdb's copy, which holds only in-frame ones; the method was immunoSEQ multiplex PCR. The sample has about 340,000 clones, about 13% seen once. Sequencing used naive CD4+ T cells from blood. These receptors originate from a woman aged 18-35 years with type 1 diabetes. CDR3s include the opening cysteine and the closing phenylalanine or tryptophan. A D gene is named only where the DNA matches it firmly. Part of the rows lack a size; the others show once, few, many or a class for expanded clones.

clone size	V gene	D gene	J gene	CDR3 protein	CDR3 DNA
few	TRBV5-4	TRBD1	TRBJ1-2	CASSKVPTGKNYGYTF	TGTGCCAGCAGCAAAGTTCCGACAGGGAAAAACTATGGCTACACCTTC
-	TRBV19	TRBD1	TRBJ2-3	CASSSSRDRGSLDTQYF	TGTGCCAGTAGTAGCTCCCGGGACAGGGGATCACTGGATACGCAGTATTTT
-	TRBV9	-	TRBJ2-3	CASRATGWHGDTQYF	TGTGCCAGCAGAGCTACCGGGTGGCACGGAGATACGCAGTATTTT
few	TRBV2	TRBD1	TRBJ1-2	CASSPRTGENRYTF	TGTGCCAGCAGCCCAAGGACAGGGGAAAATCGCTACACCTTC
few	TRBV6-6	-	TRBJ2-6	CASSGQFAGANVLTF	TGTGCCAGCAGTGGACAGTTCGCTGGGGCCAACGTCCTGACTTTC
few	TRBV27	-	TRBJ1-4	CASSSPTGYEKLFF	TGTGCCAGCAGTTCCCCAACAGGTTATGAAAAACTGTTTTTT
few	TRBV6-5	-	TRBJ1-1	CASNTRRLGTEAFF	TGTGCCAGCAATACGCGGCGGTTGGGCACTGAAGCTTTCTTT
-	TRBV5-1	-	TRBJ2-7	CASSGGLETYEQYF	TGCGCCAGCAGCGGAGGACTGGAGACCTACGAGCAGTACTTC
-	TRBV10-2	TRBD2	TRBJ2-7	CASSYTLRERYEQYF	TGCGCCAGCAGTTACACCCTGCGGGAGAGATACGAGCAGTACTTC
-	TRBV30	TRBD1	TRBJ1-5	CAWNRGYSNQPQHF	TGTGCCTGGAACAGGGGATATAGCAATCAGCCCCAGCATTTT
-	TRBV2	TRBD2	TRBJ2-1	CASSVSGSSYNEQFF	TGTGCCAGCAGTGTAAGCGGGAGCTCCTACAATGAGCAGTTCTTC
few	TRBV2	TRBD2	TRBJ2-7	CASSEGGGRTREQYF	TGTGCCAGCAGTGAAGGCGGCGGGAGAACACGGGAGCAGTACTTC
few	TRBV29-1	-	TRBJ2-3	CSVASVRRDTQYF	TGCAGCGTTGCTTCCGTCCGTCGGGATACGCAGTATTTT
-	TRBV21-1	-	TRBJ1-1	CASSNAPGGGEEAFF	TGTGCCAGCAGCAACGCCCCGGGGGGTGGTGAAGAGGCTTTCTTT
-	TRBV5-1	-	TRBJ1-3	CASSFVGSSGNTIYF	TGCGCCAGCAGCTTTGTAGGGAGCTCTGGAAACACCATATATTTT
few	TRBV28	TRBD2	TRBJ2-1	CASSLERDLFF	TGTGCCAGCAGTCTGGAGCGGGATCTGTTCTTC
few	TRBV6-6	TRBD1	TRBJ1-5	CASRSRDRGNQPQHF	TGTGCCAGCAGGTCCCGGGACAGGGGCAATCAGCCCCAGCATTTT
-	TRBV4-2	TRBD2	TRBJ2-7	CASSQLGGFEQYF	TGTGCCAGCAGCCAATTGGGAGGGTTCGAGCAGTACTTC
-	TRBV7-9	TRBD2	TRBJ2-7	CASSLSGRATNEQYF	TGTGCCAGCAGCTTAAGCGGGAGGGCCACCAACGAGCAGTACTTC
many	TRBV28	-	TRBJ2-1	CASSLYVEQFF	TGTGCCAGCAGTTTGTATGTTGAGCAGTTCTTC
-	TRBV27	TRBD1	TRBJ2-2	CASSWTGVTGELFF	TGTGCCAGCAGCTGGACAGGGGTCACCGGGGAGCTGTTTTTT
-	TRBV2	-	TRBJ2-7	CASSVRAALVYEQYF	TGTGCCAGCTCCGTTAGAGCTGCCCTCGTCTACGAGCAGTACTTC
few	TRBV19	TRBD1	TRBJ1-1	CASRKTGRADTEAFF	TGTGCCAGTAGAAAGACAGGGCGAGCGGACACTGAAGCTTTCTTT
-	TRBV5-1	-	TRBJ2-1	CASNTFGLETDEQFF	TGCGCCAGCAACACCTTCGGACTCGAAACCGATGAGCAGTTCTTC
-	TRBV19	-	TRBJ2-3	CASSIGGVSDTQYF	TGTGCCAGTAGTATCGGGGGAGTGTCAGATACGCAGTATTTT